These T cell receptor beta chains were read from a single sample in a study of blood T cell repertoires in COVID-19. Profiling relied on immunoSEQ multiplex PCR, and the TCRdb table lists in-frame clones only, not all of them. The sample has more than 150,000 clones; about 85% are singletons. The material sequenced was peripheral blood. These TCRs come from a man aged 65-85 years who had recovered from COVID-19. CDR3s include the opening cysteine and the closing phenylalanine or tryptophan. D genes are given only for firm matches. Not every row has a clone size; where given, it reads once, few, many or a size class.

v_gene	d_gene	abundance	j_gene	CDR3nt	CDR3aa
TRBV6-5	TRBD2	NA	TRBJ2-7	TGTGCCAGCAGCTACTCACCCACGGGACTAGAATACGAGCAGTACTTC	CASSYSPTGLEYEQYF
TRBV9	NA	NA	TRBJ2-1	TGTGCCAGCAGCGTAGGCTCGGACAGTTACAATGAGCAGTTCTTC	CASSVGSDSYNEQFF
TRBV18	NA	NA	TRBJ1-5	TGTGCCAGCTCAACCGCGGGGTCCAATCAGCCCCAGCATTTT	CASSTAGSNQPQHF
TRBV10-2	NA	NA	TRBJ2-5	TGCGCCAGCAGTGAGTCGCGTGGAGAGACCCAGTACTTC	CASSESRGETQYF
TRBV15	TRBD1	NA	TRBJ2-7	TGTGCCACCAACCCCGGGACAGGGACCTACGAGCAGTACTTC	CATNPGTGTYEQYF
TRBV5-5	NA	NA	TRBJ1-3	TGTGCCAGCAGCTTGGCGATCCTAGGAGGAAACACCATATATTTT	CASSLAILGGNTIYF
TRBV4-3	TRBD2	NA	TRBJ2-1	TGCGCCAGCAGCCCAACCCCGGGACTAGCTACCTACAATGAGCAGTTCTTC	CASSPTPGLATYNEQFF
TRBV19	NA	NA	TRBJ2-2	TGTGCCAGTAGTATACAGGGTCACCGCAACACCGGGGAGCTGTTTTTT	CASSIQGHRNTGELFF
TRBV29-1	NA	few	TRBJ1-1	TGCAGCGTTGCCGGACAGTTTGTGAACACTGAAGCTTTCTTT	CSVAGQFVNTEAFF
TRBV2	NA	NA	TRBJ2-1	TGTGCCAGCAGTGAATATAGCGGAAACAATGAGCAGTTCTTC	CASSEYSGNNEQFF
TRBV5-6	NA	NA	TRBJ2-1	TGTGCCAGCAGCTTGGGACTATTAGACAATGAGCAGTTCTTC	CASSLGLLDNEQFF
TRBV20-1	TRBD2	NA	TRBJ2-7	TGCAGTGCTAGTGGCGGGAGCTCCTACGAGCAGTACTTC	CSASGGSSYEQYF
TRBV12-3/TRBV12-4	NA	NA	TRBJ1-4	TGTGCCAGCAGTTTGGGACTTCAGGAAAAACTGTTTTTT	CASSLGLQEKLFF
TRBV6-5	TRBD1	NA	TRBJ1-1	TGTGCCAGCAGTTCCGACAGGGGAAGGGGGAACACTGAAGCTTTCTTT	CASSSDRGRGNTEAFF
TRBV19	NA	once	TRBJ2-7	TGTGCCAGTAATAATGACGGCGTAGGGGGCGAGCAGTACTTC	CASNNDGVGGEQYF
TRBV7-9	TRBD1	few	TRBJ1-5	TGTGCCAGCAGCTTATACCGGGACAGGGATCGGGGCAATCAGCCCCAGCATTTT	CASSLYRDRDRGNQPQHF
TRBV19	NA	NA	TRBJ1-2	TGTGCCAGTAGTATAACACCTGACAGCCTCTATGGCTACACCTTC	CASSITPDSLYGYTF
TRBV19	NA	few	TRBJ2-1	TGTGCCAGTAGTATAGGGGGCAGGACGATTGAGCAGTTCTTC	CASSIGGRTIEQFF
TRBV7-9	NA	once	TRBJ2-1	TGTGCCAGCAGCTTTTTCCGGGGAGGAAGTTATGAGCAGTTCTTC	CASSFFRGGSYEQFF
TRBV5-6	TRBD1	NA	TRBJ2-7	TGTGCCAGCAGTCGCAAGGGGGCGGCTTACGAGCAGTACTTC	CASSRKGAAYEQYF
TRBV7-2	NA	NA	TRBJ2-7	TGTGCCAGCAGCTTGGGGCCAGCCGAGCAGTACTTC	CASSLGPAEQYF
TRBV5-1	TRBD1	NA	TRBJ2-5	TGCGCCAGCAGCTTGGATCCAGGGACAGGAGAGACCCAGTACTTC	CASSLDPGTGETQYF
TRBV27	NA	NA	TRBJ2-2	TGTGCCAGCAGTTTACGAGGGTCCGGGGAGCTGTTTTTT	CASSLRGSGELFF
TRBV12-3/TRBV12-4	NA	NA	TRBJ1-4	TGTGCCAGCAGTTTGTCGTCAGATGAAAAACTGTTTTTT	CASSLSSDEKLFF
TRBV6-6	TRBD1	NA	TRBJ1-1	TGTGCCAGCAGACAGACAGGGGTCGGAAACACTGAAGCTTTCTTT	CASRQTGVGNTEAFF
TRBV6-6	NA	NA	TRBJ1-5	TGTGCCAGCAGATTAGACGGGAGCAATCAGCCCCAGCATTTT	CASRLDGSNQPQHF
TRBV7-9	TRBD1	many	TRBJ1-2	TGTGCCAGCAGCCTGACCGGGACAGGGGGCGATGGCTACACCTTC	CASSLTGTGGDGYTF
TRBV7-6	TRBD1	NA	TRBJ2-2	TGTGCCAGCAGCTTTCAGGGGGCGTCCGGGGAGCTGTTTTTT	CASSFQGASGELFF
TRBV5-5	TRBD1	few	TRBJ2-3	TGTGCCAGCAGCGGACAGGGGACGATACTTAGCACAGATACGCAGTATTTT	CASSGQGTILSTDTQYF
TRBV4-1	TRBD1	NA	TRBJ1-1	TGCGCCAGCAGCCAAGTAGCGACAGGGGTGAACACTGAAGCTTTCTTT	CASSQVATGVNTEAFF
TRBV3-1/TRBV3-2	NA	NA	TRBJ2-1	TGTGCCAGCAGCCCCTCAGGGACTTCCTACAATGAGCAGTTCTTC	CASSPSGTSYNEQFF
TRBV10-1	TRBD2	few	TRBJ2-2	TGCGCCAGCAGTGAACTAGCGGGAGCTGCGGAGGACACCGGGGAGCTGTTTTTT	CASSELAGAAEDTGELFF
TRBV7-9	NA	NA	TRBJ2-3	TGTGCCAGCAGCTTAGCGGCCATGTTTAGCACAGATACGCAGTATTTT	CASSLAAMFSTDTQYF
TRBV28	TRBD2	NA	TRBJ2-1	TGTGCCAGTCGAGTTAGCGGGAGGATCCGGAATGAGCAGTTCTTC	CASRVSGRIRNEQFF
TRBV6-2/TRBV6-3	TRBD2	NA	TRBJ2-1	TGTGCCAGCAGTTTAGCGGGAGCAAATGAGCAGTTCTTC	CASSLAGANEQFF
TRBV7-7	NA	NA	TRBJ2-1	TGTGCTAGCAGCATACGCGAAGGGGGTCACAATGAGCAGTTCTTC	CASSIREGGHNEQFF
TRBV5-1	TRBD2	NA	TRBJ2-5	TGCGCCAGCAGCTTGGATGTGGGAGGGACCGGAGAGACCCAGTACTTC	CASSLDVGGTGETQYF
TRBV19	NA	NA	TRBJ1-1	TGTGCCAGTAGTGGCAGCAGGCAGTTGAACACTGAAGCTTTCTTT	CASSGSRQLNTEAFF
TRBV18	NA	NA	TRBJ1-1	TGTGCCAGCTCACCACCGTGGGGGGGGGACACTGAAGCTTTCTTT	CASSPPWGGDTEAFF
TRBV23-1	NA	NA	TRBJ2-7	TGCGCCAGCAGTCCAGGGTACGAGCAGTACTTC	CASSPGYEQYF
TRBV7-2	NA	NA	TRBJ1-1	TGTGCCAGCAGCTTATGGGGGGAGAACACTGAAGCTTTCTTT	CASSLWGENTEAFF
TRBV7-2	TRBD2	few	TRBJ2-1	TGTGCCAGCAGCCTAGGGACTAGCGGGAGCCGCGATGAGCAGTTCTTC	CASSLGTSGSRDEQFF
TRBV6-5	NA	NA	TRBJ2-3	TGTGCCAGCAGTAGGAACAGTTTTTCCCCAGATACGCAGTATTTT	CASSRNSFSPDTQYF
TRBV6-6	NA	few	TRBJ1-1	TGTGCCAGCAGTTACACAGTACAGGCGGGAGAAGCTTTCTTT	CASSYTVQAGEAFF
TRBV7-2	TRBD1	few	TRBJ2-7	TGTGCCAGCAGCCTGGACAGGGGATTTCTCTACGAGCAGTACTTC	CASSLDRGFLYEQYF
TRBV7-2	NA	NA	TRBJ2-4	TGTGCCAGCAGCTTAGACGAGGGAAACATTCAGTACTTC	CASSLDEGNIQYF
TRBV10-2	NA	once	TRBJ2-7	TGCGCCAGCAGCCAGGGGCCTTCCTACGAGCAGTACTTC	CASSQGPSYEQYF
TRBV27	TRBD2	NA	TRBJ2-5	TGTGCCAGCGGTCGCAGCGGGAACCGTGGGGAGACCCAGTACTTC	CASGRSGNRGETQYF
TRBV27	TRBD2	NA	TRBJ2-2	TGTGCCAGCAGTTTGGGGAGGGACACCGGGGAGCTGTTTTTT	CASSLGRDTGELFF
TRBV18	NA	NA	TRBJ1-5	TGTGCCAGCTCACCACCTTCAGGGCATCAGCCCCAGCATTTT	CASSPPSGHQPQHF
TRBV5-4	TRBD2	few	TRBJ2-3	TGTGCCAGCAGTCCCGCGGGAGTTGGGACAGATACGCAGTATTTT	CASSPAGVGTDTQYF
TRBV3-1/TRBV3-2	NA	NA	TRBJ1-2	TGTGCCAGCAGCCAGGCCGGGACACAAAACTATGGCTACACCTTC	CASSQAGTQNYGYTF
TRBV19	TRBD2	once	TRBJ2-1	TGTGCCAGTAGTGAGGGTGGACTAGCGTACAATGAGCAGTTCTTC	CASSEGGLAYNEQFF
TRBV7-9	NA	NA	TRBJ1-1	TGTGCCAGCAGCTTAGCATCGGGTCTATCGGGCACTGAAGCTTTCTTT	CASSLASGLSGTEAFF